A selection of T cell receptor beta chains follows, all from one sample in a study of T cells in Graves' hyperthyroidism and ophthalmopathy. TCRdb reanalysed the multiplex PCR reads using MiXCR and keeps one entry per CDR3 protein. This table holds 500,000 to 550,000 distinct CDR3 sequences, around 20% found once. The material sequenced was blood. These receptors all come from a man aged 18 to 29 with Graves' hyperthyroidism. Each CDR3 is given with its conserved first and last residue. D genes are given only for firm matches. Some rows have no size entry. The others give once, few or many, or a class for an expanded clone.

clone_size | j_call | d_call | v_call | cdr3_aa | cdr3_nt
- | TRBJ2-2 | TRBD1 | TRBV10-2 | CASSDSRGLNTGELFF | TGCGCCAGCAGTGATAGTAGGGGGCTCAACACCGGGGAGCTGTTTTTT
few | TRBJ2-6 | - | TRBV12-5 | CASDRSGANVLTF | TGTGCTAGTGACCGCTCTGGGGCCAACGTCCTGACTTTC
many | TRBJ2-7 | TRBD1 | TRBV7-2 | CASSFTGGWNEQYF | TGTGCCAGCAGCTTTACAGGGGGATGGAACGAGCAGTACTTC
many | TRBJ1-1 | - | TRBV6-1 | CASRSLTDMNTEAFF | TGTGCCAGCAGGAGTCTCACAGACATGAACACTGAAGCTTTCTTT
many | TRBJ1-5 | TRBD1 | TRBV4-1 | CASSQDWDRVGQPQHF | TGCGCCAGCAGCCAAGATTGGGACAGGGTGGGGCAGCCCCAGCATTTT
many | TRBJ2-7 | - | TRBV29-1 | CSVEARASSYEQYF | TGCAGCGTTGAAGCCCGGGCGAGCTCCTACGAGCAGTACTTC
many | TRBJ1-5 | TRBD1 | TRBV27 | CASIPDREDGNQPQHF | TGTGCCAGCATACCGGACAGGGAGGACGGAAATCAGCCCCAGCATTTT
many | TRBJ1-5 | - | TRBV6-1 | CASSASGVPGGQPQHF | TGTGCCAGCAGCGCCTCAGGAGTGCCTGGAGGACAGCCCCAGCATTTT
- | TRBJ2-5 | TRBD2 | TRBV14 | CASSPSGIWETQYF | TGTGCCAGCAGCCCTAGCGGGATATGGGAGACCCAGTACTTC
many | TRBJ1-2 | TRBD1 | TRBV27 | CASSLRGAGQASYGYTF | TGTGCCAGCAGTTTACGGGGGGCGGGACAGGCCTCCTATGGCTACACCTTC
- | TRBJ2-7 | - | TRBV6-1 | CASRLGPYEQYF | TGTGCCAGCAGACTAGGGCCCTACGAGCAGTACTTC
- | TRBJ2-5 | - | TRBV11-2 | CASSYLAGIQETQYF | TGTGCCAGCAGCTATTTGGCTGGGATACAAGAGACCCAGTACTTC
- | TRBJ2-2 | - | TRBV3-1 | CATSQGSTGELFF | TGTGCCACCAGTCAGGGGTCCACCGGGGAGCTGTTTTTT
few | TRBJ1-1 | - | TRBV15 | CATSRSWGDTEAFF | TGTGCCACCAGCAGGTCCTGGGGGGACACTGAAGCTTTCTTT
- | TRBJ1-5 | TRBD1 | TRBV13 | CASSPIHRDRGGWVNQPQHF | TGTGCCAGCAGCCCTATACACCGGGACAGGGGAGGCTGGGTCAATCAGCCCCAGCATTTT
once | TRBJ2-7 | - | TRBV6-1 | CASSPLTRRATYEQYF | TGTGCCAGCTCGCCCTTAACTCGCAGGGCGACCTACGAGCAGTACTTC
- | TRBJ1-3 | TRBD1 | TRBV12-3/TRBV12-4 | CASRSDRENGNTIYF | TGTGCCAGCAGATCGGACAGGGAGAATGGAAACACCATATATTTT
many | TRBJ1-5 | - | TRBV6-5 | CASLDGNQPQHF | TGTGCCAGCCTGGACGGGAATCAGCCCCAGCATTTT
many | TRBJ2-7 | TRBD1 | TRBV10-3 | CAISGAEDRVNSYEQYF | TGTGCCATCAGTGGCGCCGAGGACAGGGTTAACTCCTACGAGCAGTACTTC
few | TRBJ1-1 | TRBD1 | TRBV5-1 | CASAPGGSMNTEAFF | TGCGCCAGTGCCCCAGGGGGCTCCATGAACACTGAAGCTTTCTTT
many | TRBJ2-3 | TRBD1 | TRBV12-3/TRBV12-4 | CASSPGGSGTDTQYF | TGTGCCAGCAGTCCAGGGGGCTCGGGCACAGATACGCAGTATTTT
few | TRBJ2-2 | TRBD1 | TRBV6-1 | CAGRASYRGTGELFF | TGTGCCGGCAGGGCGTCCTACAGGGGGACCGGGGAGCTGTTTTTT
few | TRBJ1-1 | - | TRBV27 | CASRSVAGDKNTEAFF | TGTGCCAGCAGATCTGTGGCAGGGGATAAGAACACTGAAGCTTTCTTT
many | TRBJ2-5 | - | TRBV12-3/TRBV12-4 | CASSLGVLGQETQYF | TGTGCCAGCAGTTTAGGGGTGCTGGGCCAAGAGACCCAGTACTTC
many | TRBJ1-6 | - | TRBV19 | CASSPPPPGRSSPLHF | TGTGCCAGTAGCCCTCCCCCGCCAGGACGAAGTTCACCCCTCCACTTT
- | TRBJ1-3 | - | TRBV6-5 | CASTLLGGRGNTIYF | TGTGCCAGCACCTTACTGGGGGGCCGAGGAAACACCATATATTTT
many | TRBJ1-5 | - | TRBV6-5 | CASRRAGGNDQPQHF | TGTGCCAGCAGGCGCGCAGGAGGGAACGATCAGCCCCAGCATTTT
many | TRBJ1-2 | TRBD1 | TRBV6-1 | CASSRPDRESEGYTF | TGTGCCAGCAGTAGACCGGACAGGGAGTCCGAGGGCTACACCTTC
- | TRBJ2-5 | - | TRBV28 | CASVKFTEETQYF | TGTGCCAGCGTAAAGTTCACAGAAGAGACCCAGTACTTC
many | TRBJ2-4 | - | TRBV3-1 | CASSQVSGLAKNIQYF | TGTGCCAGCAGCCAAGTATCCGGGTTAGCCAAAAACATTCAGTACTTC
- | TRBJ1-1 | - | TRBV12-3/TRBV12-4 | CASSSGFTEAFF | TGTGCCAGCAGTTCCGGCTTCACTGAAGCTTTCTTT
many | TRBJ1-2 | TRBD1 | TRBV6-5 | CASSYSGTALGYGYTF | TGTGCCAGCAGTTACTCCGGGACAGCTCTGGGCTATGGCTACACCTTC
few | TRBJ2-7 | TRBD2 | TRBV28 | CASSTARREIDEQYF | TGTGCCAGCAGCACCGCCCGGCGGGAGATCGACGAGCAGTACTTC
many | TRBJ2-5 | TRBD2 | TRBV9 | CASSTSGGQETQYF | TGTGCCAGCAGCACTAGCGGGGGACAAGAGACCCAGTACTTC
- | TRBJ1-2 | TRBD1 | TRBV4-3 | CASSLTETEGAGYGYTF | TGCGCCAGCAGCCTAACCGAGACCGAGGGGGCAGGGTATGGCTACACCTTC
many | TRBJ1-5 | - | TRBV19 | CASSISDNQPQHF | TGTGCCAGTAGTATCTCAGATAATCAGCCCCAGCATTTT
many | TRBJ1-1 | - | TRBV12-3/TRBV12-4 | CASSSTGNTEAFF | TGTGCCAGCAGTTCGACAGGGAACACTGAAGCTTTCTTT
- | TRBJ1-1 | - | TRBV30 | CAWQAINTEAFF | TGTGCCTGGCAAGCAATTAACACTGAAGCTTTCTTT
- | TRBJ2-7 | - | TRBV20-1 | CSAIDFGLVNEQYF | TGCAGTGCTATAGATTTTGGACTTGTGAACGAGCAGTACTTC
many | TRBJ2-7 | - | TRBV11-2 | CASSQDTDLNYEQYF | TGTGCCAGCAGCCAGGACACGGACTTAAACTACGAGCAGTACTTC
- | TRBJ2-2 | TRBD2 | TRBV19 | CASSWVAGNAGELFF | TGTGCCAGTAGTTGGGTAGCGGGGAACGCCGGGGAGCTGTTTTTT
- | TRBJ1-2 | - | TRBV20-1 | CSARSGYGYTF | TGCAGTGCTAGATCCGGCTATGGCTACACCTTC
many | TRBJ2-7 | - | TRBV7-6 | CASSLALAGTDEQYF | TGTGCCAGCAGCTTAGCGCTGGCTGGTACGGACGAGCAGTACTTC
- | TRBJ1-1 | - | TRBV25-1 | CASRKGAAEAFF | TGTGCCAGCAGAAAAGGGGCAGCTGAAGCTTTCTTT